The 11 T cell receptor beta chains given below trace back to one sample, sequenced in a study of CD8 T cells in ankylosing spondylitis. General study results and limits: Ankylosing spondylitis blood appeared to carry a characteristic TCR beta motif of several highly homologous variants.

Each CDR3 protein gets one entry after TCRdb re-called the 5' RACE reads with MiXCR. This table holds around 770,000 distinct CDR3 sequences, over 9.5% found once. No antigen has been assigned to these receptors. Sequenced material: blood, either unsorted or a sorted T cell fraction (not recorded which). Every receptor here comes from a male donor with ankylosing spondylitis.

This clonotype was recorded at least ten times. The rearrangement links TRBV10-3 to TRBJ2-1; 7 positions match TRBD1. With V trimmed by 10 bases and J by 6 bases, 9 bases remained unmatched. The CDR3 length is 13 residues. Per the germline V gene, CDR1 is ENHRY and CDR2 is SYGVKD. The CDR3 region is CATDRAPGNEQFF. For the CDR3, the DNA is TGTGCCACAGACAGGGCCCCGGGCAATGAGCAGTTCTTC.

This clonotype was seen just once. The chain combines TRBV7-2 with TRBJ1-1, with D perhaps matching TRBD1 (5 bases). The CDR3 loop spans 15 amino acids. V lost 2 bases and J lost 8, with 18 bases in between. Germline V gives CDR1 SGHTA, CDR2 FQGNSA. CDR3 protein: CASSLSPTRTPEAFF. The CDR3 bases are TGTGCCAGCAGCTTATCGCCAACTAGGACACCCGAAGCTTTCTTT. Full variable domain (remainder filled in from reference TRBV7-2 and TRBJ1-1): GAGVSQSPSNKVTEKGKDVELRCDPISGHTALYWYRQSLGQGLEFLIYFQGNSAPDKSGLPSDRFSAERTGGSVSTLTIQRTQQEDSAVYLCASSLSPTRTPEAFFGQGTRLTVV.

The gene calls are TRBV6-2 or TRBV6-3 and TRBJ2-1, with TRBD1 identical over 12 bases. This CDR3 is built from 13 residues. The germline CDR1 and CDR2 sequences are MNHEY and SVGEGT. The junction had 4 bases not matched to a gene; V was cut back by 6 bases and J by 10 bases. This CDR3 reads CASRGTGGFEQFF. In DNA, the CDR3 is TGTGCCAGCAGGGGGACAGGGGGCTTCGAGCAGTTCTTC.

This chain uses TRBV5-1 with TRBJ2-1; D unclear. The CDR3 is 15 residues long. Trimming left V 1 base short and J 2 bases short, with 10 bases between. Germline values: CDR1 SGHRS, CDR2 YFSETQ. The CDR3 DNA is TGCGCCAGCAGCTTGATGGGTAGCACCTACAATGAGCAGTTCTTC. It encodes CASSLMGSTYNEQFF.

To note about this clonotype: This may arise from a read error, as a much more abundant clone is one base away. The gene calls are TRBV4-2 and TRBJ2-3; the D is unclear. The V end lost 0 bases, the J end lost 2 bases, and 3 bases lay between the germline ends. The germline CDR1 and CDR2 sequences are LGHNA and YNFKEQ. The CDR3 is made up of 13 amino acids. In DNA, the CDR3 is TGTGCCAGCAGCCAAGAGCACACAGATACGCAGTATTTT. Residues: CASSQEHTDTQYF.

This clonotype was found many times. The J gene is TRBJ2-1, the V gene TRBV5-6, with D tentatively TRBD2 (5 bases). Germline lookup yields CDR1 SGHDT and CDR2 YYEEEE. This CDR3 spans 16 amino acids. V was clipped by 0 bases and J by 4 bases, with 14 bases between them. CDR3 amino acids: CASSLGRRPWYNEQFF. The CDR3 nucleotides are TGTGCCAGCAGCTTGGGGAGGAGGCCTTGGTACAATGAGCAGTTCTTC.

The chain couples TRBV15 to TRBJ2-7; no reliable D call. This CDR3 has 13 amino acids. The germline V and J ends were trimmed by 4 bases and 3 bases, with 10 bases remaining between them. The germline CDR1 and CDR2 sequences are LNHNV and YYDKDF (reference sequence). CDR3 region: CATSTQLGYEQYF. Written as DNA, the CDR3 is TGTGCCACCAGCACACAGCTGGGCTACGAGCAGTACTTC.

This clonotype came up a few times. The chain carries TRBV20-1 and TRBJ1-5; the D is unclear. Between the trimmed V and J ends, which lost 1 base and 2 bases, there was a span of 15 bases. The CDR3 runs 16 residues. Germline CDR1 DFQATT, CDR2 SNEGSKA (reference sequence). CDR3 amino acids: CSARAGGTTGNQPQHF. CDR3 nucleotides: TGCAGTGCTAGAGCGGGCGGAACAACTGGCAATCAGCCCCAGCATTTT.

This clonotype was detected many times. The V gene is TRBV20-1, the J gene TRBJ2-3; D may be TRBD1 or TRBD2 (5 bases each). Trimming removed 2 bases from V and 6 bases from J, with 21 bases in between. The CDR3 has 16 residues. Per the germline V gene, CDR1 is DFQATT and CDR2 is SNEGSKA (reference sequence). This CDR3 is CSARRSDRGRDDTQYF. The CDR3 nucleotides read TGCAGTGCTAGAAGGTCCGATCGGGGACGCGACGATACGCAGTATTTT.

This clonotype has more than one count but fewer than ten. J is TRBJ1-1 and V is TRBV20-1; the D is unclear. Trimming cost V 6 bases and J 10 bases, with 12 bases left between them. Germline V CDR1 and CDR2: DFQATT, SNEGSKA (reference sequence). The CDR3 extends over 10 amino acids. CDR3 DNA sequence: TGCAGTGCCACGGCCATGGGAGCTTTCTTT. As protein: CSATAMGAFF.

This clonotype was seen a handful of times. CDR3 in amino acids: CSVRSQHYGYTF. For the CDR3, the DNA is TGCAGCGTTCGATCCCAGCACTATGGCTACACCTTC. This sequence joins TRBV29-1 and TRBJ1-2; D ambiguous. From germline, CDR1 is SQVTM and CDR2 ANQGSEA. V was trimmed by 5 bases and J by 3 bases, leaving 10 bases between them. The CDR3 spans 12 residues.